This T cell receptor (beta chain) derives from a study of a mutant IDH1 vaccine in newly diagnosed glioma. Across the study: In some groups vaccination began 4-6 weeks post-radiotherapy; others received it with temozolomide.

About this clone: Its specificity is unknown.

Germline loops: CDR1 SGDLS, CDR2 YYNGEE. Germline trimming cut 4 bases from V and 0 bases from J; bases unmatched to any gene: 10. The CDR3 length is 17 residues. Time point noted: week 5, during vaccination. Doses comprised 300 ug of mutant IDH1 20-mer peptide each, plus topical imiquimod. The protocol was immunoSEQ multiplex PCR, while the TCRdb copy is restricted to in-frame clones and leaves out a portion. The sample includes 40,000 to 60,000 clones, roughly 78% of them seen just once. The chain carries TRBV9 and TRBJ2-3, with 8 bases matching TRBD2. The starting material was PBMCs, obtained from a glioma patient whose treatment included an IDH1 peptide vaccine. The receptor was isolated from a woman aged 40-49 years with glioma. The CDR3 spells CASSTPRAGGSTDTQYF. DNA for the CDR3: TGTGCCAGCAGCACCCCTAGGGCGGGGGGTAGCACAGATACGCAGTATTTT. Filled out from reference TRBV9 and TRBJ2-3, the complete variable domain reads DSGVTQTPKHLITATGQRVTLRCSPRSGDLSVYWYQQSLDQGLQFLIQYYNGEERAKGNILERFSAQQFPDLHSELNLSSLELGDSALYFCASSTPRAGGSTDTQYFGPGTRLTVL.